Detailed here is one TCR beta chain. TCRdb keeps only in-frame clones here, not all; method: immunoSEQ multiplex PCR. The repertoire holds 98,000 or so clones, with about nine tenths as singletons. This sample was taken from a study of OX40 agonist ivuxolimab in advanced cancers. Autoimmune disease history or systemic immunosuppression excluded patients. The receptor comes from an adult with an advanced solid tumor such as melanoma, head and neck, liver or kidney cancer. This specimen was CD4+ or CD8+ T cells sorted from blood, taken in a trial of the OX40 agonist ivuxolimab.

The DNA for the CDR3 is TGTGCCAGCAGTTCCTTAGCGGGTCTTACCACAGATACGCAGTATTTT. Translating gives CASSSLAGLTTDTQYF. This rearrangement joins TRBV2 to TRBJ2-3, with 7 nucleotides matching TRBD2. The germline CDR1 and CDR2 sequences are SNHLY and FYNNEI. The trim removed 5 bases at V and 2 bases at J, leaving 10 bases unmatched. This CDR3 contains 16 residues.